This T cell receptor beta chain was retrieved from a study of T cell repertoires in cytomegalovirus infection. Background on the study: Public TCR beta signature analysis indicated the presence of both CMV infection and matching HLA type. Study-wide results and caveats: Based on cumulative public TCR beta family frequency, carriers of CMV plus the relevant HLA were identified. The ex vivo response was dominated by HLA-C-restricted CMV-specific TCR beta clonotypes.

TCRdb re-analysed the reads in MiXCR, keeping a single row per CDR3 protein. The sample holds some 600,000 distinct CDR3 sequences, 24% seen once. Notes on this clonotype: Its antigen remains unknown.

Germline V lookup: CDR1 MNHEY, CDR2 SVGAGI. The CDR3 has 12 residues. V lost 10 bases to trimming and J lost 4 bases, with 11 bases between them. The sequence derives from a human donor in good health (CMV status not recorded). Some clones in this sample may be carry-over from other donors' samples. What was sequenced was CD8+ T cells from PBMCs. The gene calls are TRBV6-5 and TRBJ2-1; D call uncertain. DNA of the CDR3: TGTGCCACCTCTCCCCGATACAATGAGCAGTTCTTC. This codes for CATSPRYNEQFF.